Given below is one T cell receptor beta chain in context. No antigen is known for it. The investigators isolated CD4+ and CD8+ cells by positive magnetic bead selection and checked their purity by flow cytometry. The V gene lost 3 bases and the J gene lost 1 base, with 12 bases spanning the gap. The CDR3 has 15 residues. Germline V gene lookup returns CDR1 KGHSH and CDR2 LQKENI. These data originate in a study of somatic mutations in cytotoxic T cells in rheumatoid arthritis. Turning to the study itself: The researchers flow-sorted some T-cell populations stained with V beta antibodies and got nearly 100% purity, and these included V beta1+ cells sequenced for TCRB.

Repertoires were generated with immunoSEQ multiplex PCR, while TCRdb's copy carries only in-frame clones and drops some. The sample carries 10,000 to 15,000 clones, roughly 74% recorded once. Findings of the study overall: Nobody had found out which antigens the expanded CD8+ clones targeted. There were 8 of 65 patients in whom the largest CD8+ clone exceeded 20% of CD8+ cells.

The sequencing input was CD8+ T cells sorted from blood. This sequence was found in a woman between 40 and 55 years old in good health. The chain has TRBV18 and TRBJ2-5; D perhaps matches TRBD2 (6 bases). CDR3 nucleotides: TGTGCCAGCTCACCCGATGCGGGATTCCAAGAGACCCAGTACTTC. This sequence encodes CASSPDAGFQETQYF.